This T cell receptor beta chain was found in a study of cytomegalovirus exposure and HLA in healthy donors. Study context: Early release data held 85 million or so unique TCRs from HLA-typed donors.

The PCR ran on 60 Vbeta and 13 Jbeta primers. Produced via immunoSEQ multiplex PCR; TCRdb's table is partial and in-frame only. Among some 140,000 clones listed, around 79% were seen once. The junction had 9 bases not matched to a gene; V was cut back by 5 bases and J by 10 bases. CDR3 length equals 14 residues. Germline V gene data show CDR1 as SGHTS and CDR2 as YDEGEE. This clonotype originated in a man in his forties in good health and CMV-seropositive. Sequencing input: PBMCs. The V gene is TRBV5-8, the J gene TRBJ1-4; 9 bases match TRBD1. The CDR3 sequence: CASRRQGVVGKLFF. CDR3 in DNA: TGTGCCAGCAGGCGACAGGGGGTGGTCGGAAAACTGTTTTTT.